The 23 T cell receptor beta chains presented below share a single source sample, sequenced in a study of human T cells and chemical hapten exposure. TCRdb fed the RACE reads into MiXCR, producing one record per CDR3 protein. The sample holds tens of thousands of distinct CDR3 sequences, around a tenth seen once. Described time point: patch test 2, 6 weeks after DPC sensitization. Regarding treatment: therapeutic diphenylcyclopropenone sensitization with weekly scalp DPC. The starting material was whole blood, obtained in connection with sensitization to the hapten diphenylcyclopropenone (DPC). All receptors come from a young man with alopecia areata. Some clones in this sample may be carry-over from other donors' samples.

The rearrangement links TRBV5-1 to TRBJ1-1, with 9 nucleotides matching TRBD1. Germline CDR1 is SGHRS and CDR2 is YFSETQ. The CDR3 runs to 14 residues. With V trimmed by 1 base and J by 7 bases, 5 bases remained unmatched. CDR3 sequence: CASSLLTGGSEAFF. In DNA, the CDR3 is TGCGCCAGCAGCTTGTTGACAGGGGGGAGTGAAGCTTTCTTT.

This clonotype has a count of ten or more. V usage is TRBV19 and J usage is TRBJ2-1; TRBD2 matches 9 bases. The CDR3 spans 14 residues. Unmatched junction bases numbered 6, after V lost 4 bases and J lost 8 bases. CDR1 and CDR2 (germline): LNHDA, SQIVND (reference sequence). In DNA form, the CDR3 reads TGTGCCAGTAGTACCCCGGGACTAGCCGATGAGCAGTTCTTC. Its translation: CASSTPGLADEQFF.

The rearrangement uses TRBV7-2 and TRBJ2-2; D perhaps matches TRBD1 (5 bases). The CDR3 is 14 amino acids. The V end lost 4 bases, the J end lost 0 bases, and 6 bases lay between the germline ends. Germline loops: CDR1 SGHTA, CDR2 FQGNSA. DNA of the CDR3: TGTGCCAGCAGCTCAGGGTCGAACACCGGGGAGCTGTTTTTT. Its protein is CASSSGSNTGELFF.

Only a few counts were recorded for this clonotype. CDR3 nucleotide sequence: TGTGCCAGCAGTAGGGACACTGAAGCTTTCTTT. Its translation is CASSRDTEAFF. J is TRBJ1-1 and V is TRBV28; D gene uncertain. The CDR3 contains 11 residues. Germline V lookup: CDR1 MDHEN, CDR2 SYDVKM. The V end was cut by 5 bases, the J end by 3 bases, with 4 bases between. The whole variable domain, remainder taken from reference TRBV28 and TRBJ1-1, is DVKVTQSSRYLVKRTGEKVFLECVQDMDHENMFWYRQDPGLGLRLIYFSYDVKMKEKGDIPEGYSVSREKKERFSLILESASTNQTSMYLCASSRDTEAFFGQGTRLTVV.

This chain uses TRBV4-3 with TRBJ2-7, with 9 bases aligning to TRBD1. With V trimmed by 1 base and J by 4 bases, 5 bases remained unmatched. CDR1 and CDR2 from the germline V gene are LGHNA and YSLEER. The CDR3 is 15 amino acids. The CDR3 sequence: CASSQGGTGIYEQYF. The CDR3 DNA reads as TGCGCCAGCAGCCAAGGCGGGACAGGGATTTACGAGCAGTACTTC.

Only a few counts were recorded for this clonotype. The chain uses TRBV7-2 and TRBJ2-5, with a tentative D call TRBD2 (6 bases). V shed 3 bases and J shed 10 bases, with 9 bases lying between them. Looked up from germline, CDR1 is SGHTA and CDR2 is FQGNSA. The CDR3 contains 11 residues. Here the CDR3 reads CASSLPGLQYF. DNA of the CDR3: TGTGCCAGCAGCTTGCCGGGACTCCAGTACTTC.

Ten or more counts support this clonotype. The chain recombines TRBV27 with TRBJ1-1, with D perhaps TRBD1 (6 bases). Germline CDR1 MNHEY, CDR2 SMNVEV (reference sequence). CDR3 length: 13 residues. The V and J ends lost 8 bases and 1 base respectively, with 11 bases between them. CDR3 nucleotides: TGTGCCAGCGGTACAGGGACGAACACTGAAGCTTTCTTT. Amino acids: CASGTGTNTEAFF.

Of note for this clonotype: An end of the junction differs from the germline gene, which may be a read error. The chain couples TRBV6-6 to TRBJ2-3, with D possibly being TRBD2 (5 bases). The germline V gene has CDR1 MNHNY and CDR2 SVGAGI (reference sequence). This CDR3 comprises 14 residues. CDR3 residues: CAGSQAASTDTQYF. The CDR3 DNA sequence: TGTGCCGGCAGTCAAGCGGCAAGCACAGATACGCAGTATTTT.

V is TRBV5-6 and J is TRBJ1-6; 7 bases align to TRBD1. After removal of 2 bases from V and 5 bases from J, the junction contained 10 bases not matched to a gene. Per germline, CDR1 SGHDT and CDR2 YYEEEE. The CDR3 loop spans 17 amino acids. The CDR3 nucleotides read TGTGCCAGCAGCTTTTACGGACAGGCGAAGCATAATTCACCCCTCCACTTT. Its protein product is CASSFYGQAKHNSPLHF.

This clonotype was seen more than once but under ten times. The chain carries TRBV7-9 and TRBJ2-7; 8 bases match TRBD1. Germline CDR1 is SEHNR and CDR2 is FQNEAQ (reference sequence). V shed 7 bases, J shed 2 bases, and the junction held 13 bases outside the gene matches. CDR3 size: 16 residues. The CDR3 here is CASTPGWPGGPYEQYF. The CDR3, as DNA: TGTGCCAGCACCCCGGGGTGGCCAGGGGGCCCCTACGAGCAGTACTTC.

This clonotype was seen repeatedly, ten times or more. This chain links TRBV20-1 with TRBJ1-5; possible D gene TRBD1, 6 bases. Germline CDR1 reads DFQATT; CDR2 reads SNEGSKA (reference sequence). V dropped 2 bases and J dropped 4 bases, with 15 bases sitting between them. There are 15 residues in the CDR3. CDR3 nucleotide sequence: TGCAGTGCTAGACAACAGGGTACGGATAATCAGCCCCAGCATTTT. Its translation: CSARQQGTDNQPQHF.

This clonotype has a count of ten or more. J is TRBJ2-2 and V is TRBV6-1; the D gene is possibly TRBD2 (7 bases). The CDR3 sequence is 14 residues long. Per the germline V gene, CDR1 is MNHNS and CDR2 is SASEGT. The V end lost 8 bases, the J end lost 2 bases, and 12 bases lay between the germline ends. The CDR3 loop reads CASRAGANTGELFF. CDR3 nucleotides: TGTGCCAGCCGTGCGGGGGCCAACACCGGGGAGCTGTTTTTT.

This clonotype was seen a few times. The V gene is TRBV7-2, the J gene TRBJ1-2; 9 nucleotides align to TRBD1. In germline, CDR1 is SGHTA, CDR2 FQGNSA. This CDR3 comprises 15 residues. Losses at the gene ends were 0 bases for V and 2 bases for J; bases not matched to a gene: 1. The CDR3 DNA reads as TGTGCCAGCAGCTTAGCACAGGGGGCAAACTATGGCTACACCTTC. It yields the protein CASSLAQGANYGYTF.

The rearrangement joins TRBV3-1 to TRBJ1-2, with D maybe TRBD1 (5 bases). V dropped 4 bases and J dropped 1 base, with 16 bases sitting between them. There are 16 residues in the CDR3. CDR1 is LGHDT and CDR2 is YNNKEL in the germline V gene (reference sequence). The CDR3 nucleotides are TGTGCCAGCAGCCGAATCGCAGGGATCGGTAACTATGGCTACACCTTC. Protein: CASSRIAGIGNYGYTF.

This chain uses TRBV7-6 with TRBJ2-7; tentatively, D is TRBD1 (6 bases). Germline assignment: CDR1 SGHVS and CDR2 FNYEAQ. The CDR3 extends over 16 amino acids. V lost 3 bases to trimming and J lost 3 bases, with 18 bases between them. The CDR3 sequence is CASSLGSTIGGYEQYV. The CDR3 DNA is TGTGCCAGCAGCTTGGGATCCACTATAGGGGGCTACGAGCAGTACGTC.

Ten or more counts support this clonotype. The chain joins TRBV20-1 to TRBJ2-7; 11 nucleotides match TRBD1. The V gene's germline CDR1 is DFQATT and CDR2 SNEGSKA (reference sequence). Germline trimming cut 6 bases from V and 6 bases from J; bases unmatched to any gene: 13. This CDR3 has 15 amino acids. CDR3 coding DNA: TGCAGTGCCACGAGCCATGGACAGGGGGCTCGCGAGCAGTACTTC. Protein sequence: CSATSHGQGAREQYF.

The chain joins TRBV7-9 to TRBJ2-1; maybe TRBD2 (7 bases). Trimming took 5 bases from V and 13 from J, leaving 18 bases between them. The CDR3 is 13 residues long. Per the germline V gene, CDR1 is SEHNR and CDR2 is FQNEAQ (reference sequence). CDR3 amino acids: CASSLTGGAYQFF. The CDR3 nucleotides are TGTGCCAGCAGCCTCACTGGGGGGGCCTATCAGTTCTTC.

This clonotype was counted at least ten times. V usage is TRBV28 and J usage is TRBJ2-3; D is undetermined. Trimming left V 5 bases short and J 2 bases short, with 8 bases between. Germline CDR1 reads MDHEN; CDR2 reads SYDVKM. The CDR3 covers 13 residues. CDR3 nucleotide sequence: TGTGCCAGCAGTCGCGAGGACACAGATACGCAGTATTTT. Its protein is CASSREDTDTQYF.

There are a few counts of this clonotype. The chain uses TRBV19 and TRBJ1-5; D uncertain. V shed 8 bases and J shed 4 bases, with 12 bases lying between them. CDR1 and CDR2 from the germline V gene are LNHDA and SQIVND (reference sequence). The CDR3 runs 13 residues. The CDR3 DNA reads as TGTGCCAGTCGCTCCTGGGCAAATCAGCCCCAGCATTTT. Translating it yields CASRSWANQPQHF.

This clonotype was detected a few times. The DNA of the CDR3 is TGTGCCAGCAGCTACGGGCCTCGGGGGTCCAATGAGCAGTTCTTC. Amino acids: CASSYGPRGSNEQFF. The gene calls are TRBV28 and TRBJ2-1, with D perhaps TRBD2 (6 bases). V was clipped by 6 bases and J by 6 bases, with 18 bases between them. Germline CDR1 is MDHEN and CDR2 is SYDVKM. The CDR3 spans 15 residues.

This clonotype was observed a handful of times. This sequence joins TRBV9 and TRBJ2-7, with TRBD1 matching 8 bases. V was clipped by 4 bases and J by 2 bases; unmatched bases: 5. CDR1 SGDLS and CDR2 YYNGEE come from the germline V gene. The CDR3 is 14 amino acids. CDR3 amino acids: CASSLGQATYEQYV. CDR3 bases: TGTGCCAGCAGCCTGGGACAGGCCACCTACGAGCAGTACGTC.

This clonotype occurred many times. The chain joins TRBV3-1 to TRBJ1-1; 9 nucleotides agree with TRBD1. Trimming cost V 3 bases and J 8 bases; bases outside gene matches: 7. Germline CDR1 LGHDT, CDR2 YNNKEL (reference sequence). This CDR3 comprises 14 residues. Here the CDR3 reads CASSQGTGFLEAFF. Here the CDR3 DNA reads TGTGCCAGCAGCCAGGGGACAGGGTTTTTGGAAGCTTTCTTT. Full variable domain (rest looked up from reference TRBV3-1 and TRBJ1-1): DTAVSQTPKYLVTQMGNDKSIKCEQNLGHDTMYWYKQDSKKFLKIMFSYNNKELIINETVPNRFSPKSPDKAHLNLHINSLELGDSAVYFCASSQGTGFLEAFFGQGTRLTVV.

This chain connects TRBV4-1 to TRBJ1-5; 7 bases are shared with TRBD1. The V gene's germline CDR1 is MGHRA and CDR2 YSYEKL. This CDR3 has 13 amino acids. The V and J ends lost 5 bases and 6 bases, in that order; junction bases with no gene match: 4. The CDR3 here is CASSTTGFQPQHF. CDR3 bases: TGCGCCAGCAGCACGACAGGGTTTCAGCCCCAGCATTTT.